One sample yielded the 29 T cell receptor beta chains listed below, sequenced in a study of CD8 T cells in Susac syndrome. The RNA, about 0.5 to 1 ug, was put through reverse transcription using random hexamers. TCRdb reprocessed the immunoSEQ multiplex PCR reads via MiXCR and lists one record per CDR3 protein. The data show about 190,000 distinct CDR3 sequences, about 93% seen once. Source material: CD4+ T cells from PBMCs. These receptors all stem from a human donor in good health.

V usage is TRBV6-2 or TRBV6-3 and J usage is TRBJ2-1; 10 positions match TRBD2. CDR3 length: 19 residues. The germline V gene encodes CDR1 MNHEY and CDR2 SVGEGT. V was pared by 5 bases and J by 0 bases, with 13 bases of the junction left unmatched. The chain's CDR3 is CASSLPLLAGTPSYNEQFF. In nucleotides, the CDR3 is TGTGCCAGCAGTCTCCCGCTACTAGCGGGGACACCCTCCTACAATGAGCAGTTCTTC.

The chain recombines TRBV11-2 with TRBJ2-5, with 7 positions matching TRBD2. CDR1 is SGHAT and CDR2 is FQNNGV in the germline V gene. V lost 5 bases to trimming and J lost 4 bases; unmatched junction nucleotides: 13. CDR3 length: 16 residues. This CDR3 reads CASSRGGGRVAETQYF. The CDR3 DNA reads TGTGCCAGCAGCCGGGGAGGAGGGAGGGTAGCAGAGACCCAGTACTTC.

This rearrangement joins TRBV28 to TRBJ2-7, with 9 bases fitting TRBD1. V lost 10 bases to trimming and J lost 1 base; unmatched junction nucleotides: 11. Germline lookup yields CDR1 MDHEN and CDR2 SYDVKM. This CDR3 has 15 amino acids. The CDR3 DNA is TGTGCCACCAGGGAGGCCGGGACAGGGTCCTACGAGCAGTACTTC. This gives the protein CATREAGTGSYEQYF.

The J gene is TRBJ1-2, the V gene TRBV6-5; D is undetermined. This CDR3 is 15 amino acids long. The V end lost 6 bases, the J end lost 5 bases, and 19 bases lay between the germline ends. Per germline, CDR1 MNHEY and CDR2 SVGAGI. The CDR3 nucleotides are TGTGCCAGCAGCCCCTATAAGGCGTTGGGATATGGCTACACCTTC. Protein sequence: CASSPYKALGYGYTF.

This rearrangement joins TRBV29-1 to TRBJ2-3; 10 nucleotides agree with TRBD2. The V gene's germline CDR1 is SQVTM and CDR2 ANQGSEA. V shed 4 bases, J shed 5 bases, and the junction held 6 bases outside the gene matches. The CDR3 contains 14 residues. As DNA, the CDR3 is TGCAGCGTTGGGAGGAGCGGGGGGGAAGATACGCAGTATTTT. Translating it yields CSVGRSGGEDTQYF.

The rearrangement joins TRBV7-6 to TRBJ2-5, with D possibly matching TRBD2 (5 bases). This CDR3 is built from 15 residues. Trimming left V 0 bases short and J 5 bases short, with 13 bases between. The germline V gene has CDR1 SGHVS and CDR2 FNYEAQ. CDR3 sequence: CASSLAAGAAETQYF. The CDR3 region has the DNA TGTGCCAGCAGCTTAGCCGCAGGAGCGGCGGAGACCCAGTACTTC.

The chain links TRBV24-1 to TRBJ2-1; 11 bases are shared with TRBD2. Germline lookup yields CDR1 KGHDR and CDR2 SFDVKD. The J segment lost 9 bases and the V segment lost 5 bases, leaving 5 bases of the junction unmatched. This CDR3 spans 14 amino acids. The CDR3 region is CATSGLAGRVEQFF. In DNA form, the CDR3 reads TGTGCCACCAGTGGACTAGCGGGGAGGGTTGAGCAGTTCTTC.

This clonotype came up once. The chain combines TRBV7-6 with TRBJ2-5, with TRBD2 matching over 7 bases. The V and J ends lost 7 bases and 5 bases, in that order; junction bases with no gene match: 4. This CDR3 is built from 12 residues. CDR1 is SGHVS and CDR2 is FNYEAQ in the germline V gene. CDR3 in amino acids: CASTNGGETQYF. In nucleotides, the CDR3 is TGTGCCAGCACCAACGGGGGGGAGACCCAGTACTTC.

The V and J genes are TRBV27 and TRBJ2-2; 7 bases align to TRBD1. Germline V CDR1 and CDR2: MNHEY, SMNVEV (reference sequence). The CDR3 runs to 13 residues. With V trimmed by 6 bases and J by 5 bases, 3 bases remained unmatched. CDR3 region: CASRQGRTGELFF. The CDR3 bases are TGTGCCAGCAGACAGGGGCGAACCGGGGAGCTGTTTTTT.

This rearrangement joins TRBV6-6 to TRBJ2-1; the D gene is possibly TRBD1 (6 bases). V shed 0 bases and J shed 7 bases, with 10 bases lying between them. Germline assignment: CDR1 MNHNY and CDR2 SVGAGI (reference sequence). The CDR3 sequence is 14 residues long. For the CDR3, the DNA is TGTGCCAGCAGTTACTCCCGACAGGAAAATGAGCAGTTCTTC. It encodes CASSYSRQENEQFF.

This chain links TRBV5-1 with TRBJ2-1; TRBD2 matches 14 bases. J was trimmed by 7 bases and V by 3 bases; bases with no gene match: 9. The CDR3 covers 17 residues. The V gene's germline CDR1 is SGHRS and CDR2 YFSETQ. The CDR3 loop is CASSSRTSGGRRNEQFF. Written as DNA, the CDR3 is TGCGCCAGCAGCTCGAGGACTAGCGGGGGGCGGAGGAATGAGCAGTTCTTC.

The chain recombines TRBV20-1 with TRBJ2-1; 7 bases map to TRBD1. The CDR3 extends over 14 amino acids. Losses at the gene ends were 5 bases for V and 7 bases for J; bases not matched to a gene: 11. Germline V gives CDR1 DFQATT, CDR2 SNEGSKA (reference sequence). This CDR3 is CSAQTGTAYNEQFF. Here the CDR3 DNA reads TGCAGTGCTCAAACCGGGACAGCTTATAATGAGCAGTTCTTC.

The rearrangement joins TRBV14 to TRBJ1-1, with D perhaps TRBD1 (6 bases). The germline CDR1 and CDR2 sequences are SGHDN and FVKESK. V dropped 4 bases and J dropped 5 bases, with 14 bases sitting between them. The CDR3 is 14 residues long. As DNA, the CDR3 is TGTGCCAGCAGCCGTAAACTGACAGGTACTGAAGCTTTCTTT. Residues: CASSRKLTGTEAFF.

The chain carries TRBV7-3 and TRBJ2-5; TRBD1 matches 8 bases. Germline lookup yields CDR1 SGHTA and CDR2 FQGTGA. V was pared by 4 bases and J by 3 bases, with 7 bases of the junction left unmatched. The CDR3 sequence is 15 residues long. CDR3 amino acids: CASSSGQGREETQYF. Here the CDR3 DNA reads TGTGCCAGCAGCTCAGGACAGGGACGGGAAGAGACCCAGTACTTC. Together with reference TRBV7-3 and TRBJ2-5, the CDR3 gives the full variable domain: GAGVSQTPSNKVTEKGKYVELRCDPISGHTALYWYRQSLGQGPEFLIYFQGTGAADDSGLPNDRFFAVRPEGSVSTLKIQRTERGDSAVYLCASSSGQGREETQYFGPGTRLLVL.

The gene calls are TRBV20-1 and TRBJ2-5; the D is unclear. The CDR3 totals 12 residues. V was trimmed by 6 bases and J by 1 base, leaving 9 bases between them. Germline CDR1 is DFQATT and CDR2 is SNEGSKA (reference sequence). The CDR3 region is CSAPSAQETQYF. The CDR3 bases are TGCAGTGCCCCAAGCGCCCAAGAGACCCAGTACTTC.

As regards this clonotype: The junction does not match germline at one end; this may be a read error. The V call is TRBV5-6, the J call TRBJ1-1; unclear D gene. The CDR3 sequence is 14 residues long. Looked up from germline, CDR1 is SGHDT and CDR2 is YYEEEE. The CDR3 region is CASTLGRSFTEAFF. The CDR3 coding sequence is TGTGCCAGCACCTTGGGAAGGAGCTTTACTGAAGCTTTCTTT.

The CDR3 region has the DNA TGTGCCAGCAGCTCTCCCTACTATGGCTACACCTTC. Residues: CASSSPYYGYTF. The V gene is TRBV28, the J gene TRBJ1-2; D is uncertain. The CDR3 contains 12 residues. Deletions cut 6 bases from V and 3 bases from J, with 8 bases between. Looked up from germline, CDR1 is MDHEN and CDR2 is SYDVKM.

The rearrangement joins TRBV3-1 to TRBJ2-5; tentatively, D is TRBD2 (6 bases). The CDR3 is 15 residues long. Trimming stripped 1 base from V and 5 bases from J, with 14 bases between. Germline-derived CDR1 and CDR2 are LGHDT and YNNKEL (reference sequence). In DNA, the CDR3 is TGTGCCAGCAGCCAAGCTTTGACTAGTTCTGAGACCCAGTACTTC. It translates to CASSQALTSSETQYF.

CDR3 region: CASSLIPEFGGYTF. CDR3 nucleotide sequence: TGTGCCAGCAGCTTAATCCCCGAGTTCGGAGGCTACACCTTC. The chain recombines TRBV7-9 with TRBJ1-2, with no clear D. The V gene's germline CDR1 is SEHNR and CDR2 FQNEAQ (reference sequence). Trimming shortened V by 2 bases and J by 8 bases, and 15 bases separated the two germline ends. The CDR3 is made up of 14 amino acids.

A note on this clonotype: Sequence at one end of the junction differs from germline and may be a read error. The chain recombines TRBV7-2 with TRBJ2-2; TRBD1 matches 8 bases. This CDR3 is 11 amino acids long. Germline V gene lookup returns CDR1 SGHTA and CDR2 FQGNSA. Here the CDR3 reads CASSYTGGLFF. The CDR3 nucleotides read TGTGCCAGCAGTTATACAGGGGGGCTGTTTTTT.

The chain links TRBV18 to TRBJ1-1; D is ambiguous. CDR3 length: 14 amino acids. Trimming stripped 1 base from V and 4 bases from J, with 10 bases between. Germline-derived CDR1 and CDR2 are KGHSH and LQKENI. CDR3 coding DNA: TGTGCCAGCTCACCACAATCGCTGGGCACTGAAGCTTTCTTT. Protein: CASSPQSLGTEAFF.

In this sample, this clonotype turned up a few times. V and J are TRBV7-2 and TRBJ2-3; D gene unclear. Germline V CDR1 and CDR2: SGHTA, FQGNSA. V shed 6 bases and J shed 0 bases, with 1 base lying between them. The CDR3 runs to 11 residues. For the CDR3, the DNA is TGTGCCAGCAGGAGCACAGATACGCAGTATTTT. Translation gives CASRSTDTQYF. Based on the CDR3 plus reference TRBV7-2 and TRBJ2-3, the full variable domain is GAGVSQSPSNKVTEKGKDVELRCDPISGHTALYWYRQSLGQGLEFLIYFQGNSAPDKSGLPSDRFSAERTGGSVSTLTIQRTQQEDSAVYLCASRSTDTQYFGPGTRLTVL.

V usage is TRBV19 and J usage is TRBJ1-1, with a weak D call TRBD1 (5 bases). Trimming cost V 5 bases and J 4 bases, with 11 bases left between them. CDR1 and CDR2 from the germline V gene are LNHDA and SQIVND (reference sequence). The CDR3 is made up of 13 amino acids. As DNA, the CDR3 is TGTGCCAGTAGTCCTCAGGGTTCCACTGAAGCTTTCTTT. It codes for CASSPQGSTEAFF. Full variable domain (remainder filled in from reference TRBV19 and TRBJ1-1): DGGITQSPKYLFRKEGQNVTLSCEQNLNHDAMYWYRQDPGQGLRLIYYSQIVNDFQKGDIAEGYSVSREKKESFPLTVTSAQKNPTAFYLCASSPQGSTEAFFGQGTRLTVV.

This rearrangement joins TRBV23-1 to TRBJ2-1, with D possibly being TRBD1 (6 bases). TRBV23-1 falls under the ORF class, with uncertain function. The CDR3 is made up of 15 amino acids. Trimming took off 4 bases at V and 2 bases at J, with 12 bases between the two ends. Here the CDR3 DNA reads TGCGCCAGCAGTCCGTATGGGGGCACCTACAATGAGCAGTTCTTC. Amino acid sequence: CASSPYGGTYNEQFF.

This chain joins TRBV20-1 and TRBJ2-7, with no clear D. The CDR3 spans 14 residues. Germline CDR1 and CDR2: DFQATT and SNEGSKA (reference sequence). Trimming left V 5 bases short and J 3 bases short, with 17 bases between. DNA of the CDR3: TGCAGTGCTGTAAGAGGAAGTCGCGACTACGAGCAGTACGTC. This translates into CSAVRGSRDYEQYV.

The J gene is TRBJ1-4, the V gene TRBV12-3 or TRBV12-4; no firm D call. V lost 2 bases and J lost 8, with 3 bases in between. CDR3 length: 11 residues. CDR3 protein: CASSLWEKLFF. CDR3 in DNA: TGTGCCAGCAGTTTATGGGAAAAACTGTTTTTT.

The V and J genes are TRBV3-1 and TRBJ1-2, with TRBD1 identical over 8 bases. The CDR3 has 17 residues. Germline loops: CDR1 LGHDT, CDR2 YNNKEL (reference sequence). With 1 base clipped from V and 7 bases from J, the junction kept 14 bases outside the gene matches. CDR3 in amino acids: CASSQASTGGPSGGYTF. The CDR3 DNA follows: TGTGCCAGCAGCCAAGCGAGCACAGGGGGGCCCTCGGGTGGCTACACCTTC. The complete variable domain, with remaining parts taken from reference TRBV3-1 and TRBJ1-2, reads DTAVSQTPKYLVTQMGNDKSIKCEQNLGHDTMYWYKQDSKKFLKIMFSYNNKELIINETVPNRFSPKSPDKAHLNLHINSLELGDSAVYFCASSQASTGGPSGGYTFGSGTRLTVV.

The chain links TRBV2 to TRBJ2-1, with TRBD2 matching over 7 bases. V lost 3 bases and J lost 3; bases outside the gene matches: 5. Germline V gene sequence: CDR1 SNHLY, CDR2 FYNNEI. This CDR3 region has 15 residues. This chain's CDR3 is CASSERTRIYNEQFF. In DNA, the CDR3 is TGTGCCAGCAGTGAGCGGACTAGGATCTACAATGAGCAGTTCTTC.

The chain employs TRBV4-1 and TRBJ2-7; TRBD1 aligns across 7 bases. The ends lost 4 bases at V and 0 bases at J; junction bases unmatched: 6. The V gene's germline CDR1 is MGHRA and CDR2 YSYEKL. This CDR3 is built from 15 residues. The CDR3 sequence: CASSPMTGISYEQYF. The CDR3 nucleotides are TGCGCCAGCAGCCCCATGACAGGGATCTCCTACGAGCAGTACTTC.